This TCR beta chain derives from a study of T cell responses to AZD1222 COVID-19 vaccine. It was second doses at about 4 or about 12 weeks that were pooled. Study-wide results and caveats: Donor demographics were predominantly white British with a female majority; clonal diversity may be underestimated. Baseline antibody screening turned up just a handful of seropositive AZD1222 recipients. Among spike-specific TCRs, nearly half reportedly target unmutated variant regions.

Assay used: immunoSEQ multiplex PCR; TCRdb lists only in-frame clones, some missing. In the table there are about 110,000 clones, around 92% of which are singletons. Regarding this clone: Its target is unknown.

CDR1 and CDR2 (germline): MDHEN, SYDVKM. The CDR3 consists of 13 residues. V dropped 9 bases and J dropped 8 bases, with 16 bases sitting between them. This chain links TRBV28 with TRBJ1-4; D not certain. The sequence derives from an adult who received the AZD1222 COVID-19 vaccine. The sequences come from peripheral blood, collected 28 days after the second AZD1222 dose. CDR3 bases: TGTGCCAGTTACAGCCTTCTTGAGGAAAAACTGTTTTTT. This gives the protein CASYSLLEEKLFF.